This entry features one T cell receptor (beta chain) sequence. What it binds is not known. The record originates from a study of cytomegalovirus exposure and HLA in healthy donors. The wider study: A preliminary data release comprised tens of millions of unique TCRs obtained from HLA-typed donors. Broader study findings: Diagnosis of cytomegalovirus status made by the classifier reportedly showed high specificity and sensitivity. In a later analysis, DRB1 alleles had the most associated TCRs; HLA-C alleles the fewest.

The trim removed 5 bases at V and 6 bases at J, leaving 9 bases unmatched. The CDR3 covers 15 residues. Germline V gene data show CDR1 as SGHNT and CDR2 as YENEEA. There were likely unrecorded immune exposures, though donors were nominally healthy when sampled. It was with 60 Vbeta and 13 Jbeta primers that the PCR ran. Here immunoSEQ multiplex PCR was the method, and the copy in TCRdb shows in-frame clones only, minus some. Among some 140,000 clones listed, roughly four fifths were seen once. The rearrangement links TRBV11-3 to TRBJ2-7; 11 positions agree with TRBD1. Sequencing was carried out using PBMCs. The sequence came from a woman in her 50s in good health and CMV-seropositive. This CDR3 reads CASSGPGQGGREQYF. The CDR3 DNA follows: TGTGCCAGCAGCGGCCCGGGACAGGGGGGCCGCGAGCAGTACTTC. The full variable domain, completed using reference TRBV11-3 and TRBJ2-7, is EAGVVQSPRYKIIEKKQPVAFWCNPISGHNTLYWYLQNLGQGPELLIRYENEEAVDDSQLPKDRFSAERLKGVDSTLKIQPAELGDSAVYLCASSGPGQGGREQYFGPGTRLTVT.